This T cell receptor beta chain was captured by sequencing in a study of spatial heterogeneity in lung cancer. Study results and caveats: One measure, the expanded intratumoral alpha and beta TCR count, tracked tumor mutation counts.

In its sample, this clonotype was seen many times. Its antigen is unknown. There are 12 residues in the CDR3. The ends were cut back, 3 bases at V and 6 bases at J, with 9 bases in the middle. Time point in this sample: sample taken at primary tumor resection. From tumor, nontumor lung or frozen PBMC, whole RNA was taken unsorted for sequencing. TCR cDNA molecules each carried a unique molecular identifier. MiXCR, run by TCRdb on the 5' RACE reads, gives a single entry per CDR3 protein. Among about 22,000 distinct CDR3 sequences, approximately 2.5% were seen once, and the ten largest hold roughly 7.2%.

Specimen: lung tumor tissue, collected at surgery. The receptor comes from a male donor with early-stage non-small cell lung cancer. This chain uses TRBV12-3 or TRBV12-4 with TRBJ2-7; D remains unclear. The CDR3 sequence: CASSFSLVEQYF. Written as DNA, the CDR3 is TGTGCCAGCAGTTTTTCCCTAGTCGAGCAGTACTTC.